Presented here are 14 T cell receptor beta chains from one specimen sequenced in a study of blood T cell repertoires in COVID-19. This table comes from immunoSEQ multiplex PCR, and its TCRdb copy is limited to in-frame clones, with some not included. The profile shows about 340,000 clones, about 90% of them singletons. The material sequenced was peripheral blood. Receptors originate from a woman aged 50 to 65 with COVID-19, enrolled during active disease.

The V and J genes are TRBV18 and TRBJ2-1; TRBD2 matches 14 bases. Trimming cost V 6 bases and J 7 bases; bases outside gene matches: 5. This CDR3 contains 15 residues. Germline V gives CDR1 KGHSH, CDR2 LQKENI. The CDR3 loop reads CASSPRLAGGNEQFF. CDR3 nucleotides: TGTGCCAGCTCGCCCCGACTAGCGGGAGGGAATGAGCAGTTCTTC. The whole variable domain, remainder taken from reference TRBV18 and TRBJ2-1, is NAGVMQNPRHLVRRRGQEARLRCSPMKGHSHVYWYRQLPEEGLKFMVYLQKENIIDESGMPKERFSAEFPKEGPSILRIQQVVRGDSAAYFCASSPRLAGGNEQFFGPGTRLTVL.

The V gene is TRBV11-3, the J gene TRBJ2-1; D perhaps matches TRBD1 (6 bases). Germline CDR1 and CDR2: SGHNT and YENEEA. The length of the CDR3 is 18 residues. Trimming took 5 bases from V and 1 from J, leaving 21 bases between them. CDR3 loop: CASSQGLGTLQSYNEQFF. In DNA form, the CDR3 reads TGTGCCAGCAGCCAGGGGTTGGGGACCCTGCAATCCTACAATGAGCAGTTCTTC.

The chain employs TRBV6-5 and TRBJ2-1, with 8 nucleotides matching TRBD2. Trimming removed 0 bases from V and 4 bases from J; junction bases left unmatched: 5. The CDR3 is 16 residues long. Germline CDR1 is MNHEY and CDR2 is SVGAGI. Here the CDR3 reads CASSYSPSGSYNEQFF. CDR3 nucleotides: TGTGCCAGCAGTTACTCCCCTAGCGGGTCGTACAATGAGCAGTTCTTC.

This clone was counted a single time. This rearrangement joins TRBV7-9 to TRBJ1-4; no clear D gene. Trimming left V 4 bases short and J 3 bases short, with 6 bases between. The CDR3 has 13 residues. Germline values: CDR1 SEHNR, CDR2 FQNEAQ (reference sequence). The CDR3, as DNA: TGTGCCAGCAGCTCCGGGTCTAATGAAAAACTGTTTTTT. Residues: CASSSGSNEKLFF. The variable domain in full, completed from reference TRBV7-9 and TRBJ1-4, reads DTGVSQNPRHKITKRGQNVTFRCDPISEHNRLYWYRQTLGQGPEFLTYFQNEAQLEKSRLLSDRFSAERPKGSFSTLEIQRTEQGDSAMYLCASSSGSNEKLFFGSGTQLSVL.

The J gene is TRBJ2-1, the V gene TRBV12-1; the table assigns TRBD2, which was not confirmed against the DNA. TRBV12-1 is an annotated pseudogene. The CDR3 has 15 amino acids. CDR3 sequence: CASSSGTTRSNEQFF. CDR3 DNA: TGTGCCAGCAGCTCCGGGACTACGAGATCCAATGAGCAGTTCTTC.

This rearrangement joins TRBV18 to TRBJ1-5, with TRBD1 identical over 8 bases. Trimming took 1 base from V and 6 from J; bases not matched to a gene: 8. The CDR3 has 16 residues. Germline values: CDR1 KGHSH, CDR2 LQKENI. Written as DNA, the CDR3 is TGTGCCAGCTCACCACGTAAAGGACAGGGAAGTCAGCCCCAGCATTTT. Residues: CASSPRKGQGSQPQHF.

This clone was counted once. CDR3 nucleotides: TGTGCCAGCAGTTACCGGCAGGGGATAAGAAACACCATATATTTT. Protein product: CASSYRQGIRNTIYF. The V gene is TRBV6-5, the J gene TRBJ1-3; D is possibly TRBD1 (6 bases). The V end lost 2 bases, the J end lost 5 bases, and 13 bases lay between the germline ends. Germline loops: CDR1 MNHEY, CDR2 SVGAGI. The CDR3 runs to 15 residues.

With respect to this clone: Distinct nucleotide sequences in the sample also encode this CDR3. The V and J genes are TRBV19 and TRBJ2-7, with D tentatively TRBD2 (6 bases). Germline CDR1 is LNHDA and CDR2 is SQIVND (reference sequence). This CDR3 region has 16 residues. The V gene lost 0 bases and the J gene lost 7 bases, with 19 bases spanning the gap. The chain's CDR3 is CASSIEGRGPRIEQYF. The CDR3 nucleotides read TGTGCCAGTAGTATAGAGGGGCGGGGCCCGCGGATAGAGCAGTACTTC.

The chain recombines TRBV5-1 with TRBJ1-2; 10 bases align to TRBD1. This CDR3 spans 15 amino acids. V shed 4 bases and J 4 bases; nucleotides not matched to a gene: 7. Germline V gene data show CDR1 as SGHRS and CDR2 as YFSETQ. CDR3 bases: TGCGCCAGCAGCCAGACAGGGGGCTCGGGCTATGGCTACACCTTC. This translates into CASSQTGGSGYGYTF.

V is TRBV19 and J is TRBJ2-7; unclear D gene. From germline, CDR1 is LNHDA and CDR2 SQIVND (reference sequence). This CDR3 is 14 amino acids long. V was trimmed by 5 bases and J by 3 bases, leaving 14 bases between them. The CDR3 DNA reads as TGTGCCAGTAGTGGCCTAGAAGGCGTCTACGAGCAGTACTTC. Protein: CASSGLEGVYEQYF.

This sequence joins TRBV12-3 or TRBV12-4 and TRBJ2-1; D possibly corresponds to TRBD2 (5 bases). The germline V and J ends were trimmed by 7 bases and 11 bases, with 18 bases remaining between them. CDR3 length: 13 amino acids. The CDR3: CASIADSPGKQFF. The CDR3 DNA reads TGTGCCAGCATTGCCGACTCCCCCGGGAAGCAGTTCTTC.

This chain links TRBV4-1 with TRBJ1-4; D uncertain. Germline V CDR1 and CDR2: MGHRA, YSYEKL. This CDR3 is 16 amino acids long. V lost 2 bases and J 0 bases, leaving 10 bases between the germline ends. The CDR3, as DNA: TGCGCCAGCAGCCAAACATGGCAGTCAACTAATGAAAAACTGTTTTTT. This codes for CASSQTWQSTNEKLFF.

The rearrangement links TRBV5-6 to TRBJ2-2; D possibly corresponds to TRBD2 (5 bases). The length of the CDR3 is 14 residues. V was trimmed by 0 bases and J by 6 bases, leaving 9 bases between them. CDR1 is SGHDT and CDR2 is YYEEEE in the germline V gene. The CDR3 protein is CASSLGLASGELFF. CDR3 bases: TGTGCCAGCAGCTTGGGGCTAGCTTCCGGGGAGCTGTTTTTT.

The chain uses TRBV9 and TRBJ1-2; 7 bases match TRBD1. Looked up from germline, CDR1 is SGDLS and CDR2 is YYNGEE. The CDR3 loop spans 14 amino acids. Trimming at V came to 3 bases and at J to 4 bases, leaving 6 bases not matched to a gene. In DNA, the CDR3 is TGTGCCAGCAGCGCCAACAGGGGAAGCTATGGCTACACCTTC. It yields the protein CASSANRGSYGYTF.